This record covers a single T cell receptor beta chain. In the original analysis: Reference gene primer amplification yielded estimated nucleated cell counts. Here immunoSEQ multiplex PCR was the method, and the copy in TCRdb shows in-frame clones only, minus some. V and J calls and clone size are copied from that table; D and trimming were computed from the DNA. The sample records hundreds of thousands of clones, approximately 90% being singletons. CDR3 length: 16 residues. The V end lost 1 base, the J end lost 2 bases, and 12 bases lay between the germline ends. The V gene's germline CDR1 is LGHNA and CDR2 YNFKEQ. These data belong to a study of blood T cell repertoires in COVID-19. Overall study: COVID-19 samples, acute and convalescent, were from the United States, Italy and Spain. Nucleic acid was either cDNA or gDNA, and it came from T cells, B-cell-depleted T cells, or PBMCs.

The J gene is TRBJ1-3, the V gene TRBV4-2; D is perhaps TRBD1 (5 bases). This TCR derives from a young woman with acute or convalescent COVID-19. The sequenced sample consisted of peripheral blood. The DNA for the CDR3 is TGTGCCAGCAGCCAAGGCCATCGGGGGGCTGGAAACACCATATATTTT. Encoded protein: CASSQGHRGAGNTIYF.